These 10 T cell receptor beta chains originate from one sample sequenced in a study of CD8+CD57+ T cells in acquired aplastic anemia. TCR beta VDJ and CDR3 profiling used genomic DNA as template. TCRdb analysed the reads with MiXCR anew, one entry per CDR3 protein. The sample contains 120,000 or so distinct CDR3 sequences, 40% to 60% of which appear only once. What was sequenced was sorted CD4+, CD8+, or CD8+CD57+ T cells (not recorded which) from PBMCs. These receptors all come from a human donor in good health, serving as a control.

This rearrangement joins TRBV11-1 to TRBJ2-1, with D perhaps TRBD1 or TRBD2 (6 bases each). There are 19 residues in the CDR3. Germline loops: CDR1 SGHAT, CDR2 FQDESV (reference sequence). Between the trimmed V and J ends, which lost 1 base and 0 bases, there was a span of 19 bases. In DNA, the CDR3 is TGTGCCAGCAGCTTAGGGGGGGCCTACCACCACCTCTCCTACAATGAGCAGTTCTTC. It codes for CASSLGGAYHHLSYNEQFF.

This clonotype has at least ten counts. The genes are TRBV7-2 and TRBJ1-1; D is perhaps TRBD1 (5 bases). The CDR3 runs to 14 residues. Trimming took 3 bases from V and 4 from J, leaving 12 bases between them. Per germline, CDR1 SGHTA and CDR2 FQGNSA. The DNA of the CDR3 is TGTGCCAGCAGCTTGGGGCAGTACTTCACTGAAGCTTTCTTT. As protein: CASSLGQYFTEAFF.

The CDR3 DNA is TGTGCCATCAGTGTAGAAAGGGGCACAGATACGCAGTATTTT. Translation: CAISVERGTDTQYF. The chain uses TRBV10-3 and TRBJ2-3, with unresolved D. V lost 4 bases to trimming and J lost 1 base, with 9 bases between them. This CDR3 has 14 amino acids. Germline loops: CDR1 ENHRY, CDR2 SYGVKD.

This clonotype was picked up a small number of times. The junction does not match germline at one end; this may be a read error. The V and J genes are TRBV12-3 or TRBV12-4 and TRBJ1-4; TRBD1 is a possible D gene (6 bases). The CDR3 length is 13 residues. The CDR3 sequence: CASSTQGWEKLFF. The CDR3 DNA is TGCGCCAGCAGTACACAGGGATGGGAAAAACTGTTTTTT.

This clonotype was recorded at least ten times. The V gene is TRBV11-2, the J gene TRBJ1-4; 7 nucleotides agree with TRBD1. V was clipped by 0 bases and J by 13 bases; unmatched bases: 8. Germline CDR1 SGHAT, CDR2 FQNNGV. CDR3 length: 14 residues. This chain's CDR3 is CASSLDRRGGSLFF. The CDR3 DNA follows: TGTGCCAGCAGCTTAGATCGCAGGGGGGGCTCACTGTTTTTT.

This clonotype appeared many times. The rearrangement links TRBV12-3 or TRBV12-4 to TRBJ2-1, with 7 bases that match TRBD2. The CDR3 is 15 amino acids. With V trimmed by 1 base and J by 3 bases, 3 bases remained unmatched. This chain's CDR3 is CASSLGLADYNEQFF. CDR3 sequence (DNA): TGTGCCAGCAGTTTAGGGCTAGCGGACTACAATGAGCAGTTCTTC.

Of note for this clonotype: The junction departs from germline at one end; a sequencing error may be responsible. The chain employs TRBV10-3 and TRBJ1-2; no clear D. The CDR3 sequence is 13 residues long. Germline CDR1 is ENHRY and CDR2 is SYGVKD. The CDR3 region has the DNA TGTGCCATCAGTGTTGAGAATACTTATGGCTGCACCTTT. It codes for CAISVENTYGCTF.

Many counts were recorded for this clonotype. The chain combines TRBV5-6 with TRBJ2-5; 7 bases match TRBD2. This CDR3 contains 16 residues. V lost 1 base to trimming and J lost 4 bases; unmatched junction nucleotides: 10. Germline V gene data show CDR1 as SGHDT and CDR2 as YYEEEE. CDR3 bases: TGTGCCAGCAGCTTGTTAGCGGGCGGTGTCCTAGAGACCCAGTACTTC. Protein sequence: CASSLLAGGVLETQYF.

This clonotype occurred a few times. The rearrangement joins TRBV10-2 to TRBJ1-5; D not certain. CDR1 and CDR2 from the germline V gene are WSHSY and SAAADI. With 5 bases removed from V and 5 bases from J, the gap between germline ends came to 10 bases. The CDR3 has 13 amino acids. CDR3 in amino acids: CASSFRVDQPQHF. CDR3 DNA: TGCGCCAGCAGTTTTCGGGTTGATCAGCCCCAGCATTTT.

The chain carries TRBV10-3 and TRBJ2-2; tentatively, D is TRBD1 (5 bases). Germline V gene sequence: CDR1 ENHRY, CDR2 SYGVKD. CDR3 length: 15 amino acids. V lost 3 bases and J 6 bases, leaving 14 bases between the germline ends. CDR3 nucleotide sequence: TGTGCCATCAGTGACGTAGGGGCTGGGGCCGGGGAGCTGTTTTTT. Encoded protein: CAISDVGAGAGELFF.